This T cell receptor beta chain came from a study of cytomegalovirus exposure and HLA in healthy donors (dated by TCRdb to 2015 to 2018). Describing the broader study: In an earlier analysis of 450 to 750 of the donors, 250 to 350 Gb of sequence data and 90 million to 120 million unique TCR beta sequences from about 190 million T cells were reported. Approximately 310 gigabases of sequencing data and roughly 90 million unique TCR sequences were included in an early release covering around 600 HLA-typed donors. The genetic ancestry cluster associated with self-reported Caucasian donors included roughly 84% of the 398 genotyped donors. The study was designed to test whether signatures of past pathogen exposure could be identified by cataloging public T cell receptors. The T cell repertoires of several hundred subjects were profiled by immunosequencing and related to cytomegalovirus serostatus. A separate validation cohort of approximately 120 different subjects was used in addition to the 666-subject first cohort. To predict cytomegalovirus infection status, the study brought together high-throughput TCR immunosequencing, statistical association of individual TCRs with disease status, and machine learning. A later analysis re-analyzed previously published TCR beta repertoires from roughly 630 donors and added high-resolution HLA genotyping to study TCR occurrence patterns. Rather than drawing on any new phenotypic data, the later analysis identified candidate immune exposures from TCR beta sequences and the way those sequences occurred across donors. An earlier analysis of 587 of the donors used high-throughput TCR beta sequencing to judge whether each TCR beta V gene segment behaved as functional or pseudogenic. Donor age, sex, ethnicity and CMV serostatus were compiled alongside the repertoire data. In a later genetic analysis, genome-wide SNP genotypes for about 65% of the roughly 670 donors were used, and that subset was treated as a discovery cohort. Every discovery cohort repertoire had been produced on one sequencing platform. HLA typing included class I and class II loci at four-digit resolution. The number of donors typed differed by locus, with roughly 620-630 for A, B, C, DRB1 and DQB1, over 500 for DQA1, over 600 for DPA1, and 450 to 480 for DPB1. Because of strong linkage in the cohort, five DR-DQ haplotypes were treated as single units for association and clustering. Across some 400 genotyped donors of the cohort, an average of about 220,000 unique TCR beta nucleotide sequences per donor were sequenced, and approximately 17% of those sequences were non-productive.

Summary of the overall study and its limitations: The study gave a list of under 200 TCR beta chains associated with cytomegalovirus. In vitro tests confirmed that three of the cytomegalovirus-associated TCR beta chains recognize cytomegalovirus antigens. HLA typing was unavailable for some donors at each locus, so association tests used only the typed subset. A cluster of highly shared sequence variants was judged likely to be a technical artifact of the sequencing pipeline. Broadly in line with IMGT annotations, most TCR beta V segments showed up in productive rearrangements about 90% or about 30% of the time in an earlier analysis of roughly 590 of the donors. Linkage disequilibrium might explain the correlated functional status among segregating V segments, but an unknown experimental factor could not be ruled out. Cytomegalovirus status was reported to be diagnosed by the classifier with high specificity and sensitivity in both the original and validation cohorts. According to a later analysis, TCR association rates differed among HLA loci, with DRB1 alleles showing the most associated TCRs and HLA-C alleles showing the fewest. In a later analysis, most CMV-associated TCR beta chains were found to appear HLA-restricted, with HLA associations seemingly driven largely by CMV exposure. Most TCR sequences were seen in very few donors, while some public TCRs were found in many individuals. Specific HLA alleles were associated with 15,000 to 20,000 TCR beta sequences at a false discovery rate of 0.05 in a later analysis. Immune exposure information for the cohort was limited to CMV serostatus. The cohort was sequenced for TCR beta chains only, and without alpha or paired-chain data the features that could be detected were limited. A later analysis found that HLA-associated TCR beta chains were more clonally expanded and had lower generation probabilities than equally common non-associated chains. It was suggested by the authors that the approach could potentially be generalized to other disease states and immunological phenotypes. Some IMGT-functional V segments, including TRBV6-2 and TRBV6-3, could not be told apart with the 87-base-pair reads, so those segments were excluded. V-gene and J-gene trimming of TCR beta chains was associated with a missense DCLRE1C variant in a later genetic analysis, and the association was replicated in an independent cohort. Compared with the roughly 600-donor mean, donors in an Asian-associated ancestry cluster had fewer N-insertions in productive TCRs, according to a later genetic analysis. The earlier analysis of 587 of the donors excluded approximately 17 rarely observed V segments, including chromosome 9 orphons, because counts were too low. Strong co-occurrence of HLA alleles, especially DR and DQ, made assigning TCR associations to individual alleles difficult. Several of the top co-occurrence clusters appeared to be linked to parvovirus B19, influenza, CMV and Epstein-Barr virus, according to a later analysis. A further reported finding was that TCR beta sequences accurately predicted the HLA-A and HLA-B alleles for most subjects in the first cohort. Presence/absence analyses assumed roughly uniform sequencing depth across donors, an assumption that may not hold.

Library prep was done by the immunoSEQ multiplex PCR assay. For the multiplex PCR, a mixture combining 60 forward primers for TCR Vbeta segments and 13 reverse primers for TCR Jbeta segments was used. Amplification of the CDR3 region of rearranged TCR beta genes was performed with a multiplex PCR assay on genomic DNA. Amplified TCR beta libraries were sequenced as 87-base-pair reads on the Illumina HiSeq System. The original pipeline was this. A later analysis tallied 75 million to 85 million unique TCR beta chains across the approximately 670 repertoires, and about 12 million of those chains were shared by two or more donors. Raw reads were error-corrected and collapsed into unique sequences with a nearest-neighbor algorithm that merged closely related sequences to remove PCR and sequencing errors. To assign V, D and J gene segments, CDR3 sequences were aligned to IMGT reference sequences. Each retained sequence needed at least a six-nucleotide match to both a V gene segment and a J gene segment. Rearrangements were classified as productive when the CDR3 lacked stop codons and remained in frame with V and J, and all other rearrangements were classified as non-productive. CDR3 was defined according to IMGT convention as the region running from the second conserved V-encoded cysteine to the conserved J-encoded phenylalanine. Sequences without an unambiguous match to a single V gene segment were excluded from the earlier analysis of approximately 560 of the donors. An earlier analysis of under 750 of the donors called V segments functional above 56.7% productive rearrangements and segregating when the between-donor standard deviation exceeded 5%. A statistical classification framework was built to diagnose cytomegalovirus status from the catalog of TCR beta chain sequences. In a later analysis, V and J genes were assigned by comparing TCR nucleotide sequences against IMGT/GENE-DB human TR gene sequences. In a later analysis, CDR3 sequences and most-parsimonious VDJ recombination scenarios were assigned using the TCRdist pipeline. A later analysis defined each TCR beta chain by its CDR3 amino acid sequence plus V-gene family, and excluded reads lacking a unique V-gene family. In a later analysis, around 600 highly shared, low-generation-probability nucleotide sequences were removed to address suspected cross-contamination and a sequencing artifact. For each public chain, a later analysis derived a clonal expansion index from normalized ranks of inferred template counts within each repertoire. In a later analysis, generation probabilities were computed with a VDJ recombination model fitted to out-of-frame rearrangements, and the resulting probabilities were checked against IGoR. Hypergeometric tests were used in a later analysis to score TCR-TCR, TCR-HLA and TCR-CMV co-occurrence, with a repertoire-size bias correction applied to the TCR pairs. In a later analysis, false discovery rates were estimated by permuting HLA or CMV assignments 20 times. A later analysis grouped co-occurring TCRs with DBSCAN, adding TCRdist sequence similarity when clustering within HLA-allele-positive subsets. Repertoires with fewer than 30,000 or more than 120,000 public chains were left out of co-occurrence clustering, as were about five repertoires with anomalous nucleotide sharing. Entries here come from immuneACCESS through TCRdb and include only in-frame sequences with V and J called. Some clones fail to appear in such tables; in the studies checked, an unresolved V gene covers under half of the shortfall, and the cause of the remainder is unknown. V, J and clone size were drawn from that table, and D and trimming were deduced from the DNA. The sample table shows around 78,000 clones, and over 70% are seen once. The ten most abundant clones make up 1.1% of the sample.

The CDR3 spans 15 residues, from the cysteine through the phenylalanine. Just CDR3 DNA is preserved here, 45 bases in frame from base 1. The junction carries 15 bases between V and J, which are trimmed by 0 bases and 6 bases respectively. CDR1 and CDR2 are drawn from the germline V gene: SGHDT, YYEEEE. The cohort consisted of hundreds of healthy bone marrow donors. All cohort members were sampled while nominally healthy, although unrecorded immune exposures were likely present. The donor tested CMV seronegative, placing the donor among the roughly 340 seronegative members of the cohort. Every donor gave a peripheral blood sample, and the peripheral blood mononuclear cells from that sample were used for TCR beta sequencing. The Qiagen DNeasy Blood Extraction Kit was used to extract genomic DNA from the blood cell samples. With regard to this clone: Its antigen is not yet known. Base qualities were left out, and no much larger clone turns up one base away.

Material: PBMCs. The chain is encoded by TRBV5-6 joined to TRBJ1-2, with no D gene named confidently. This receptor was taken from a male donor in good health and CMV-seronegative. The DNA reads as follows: TGTGCCAGCAGCTTGGACGAGGGTGGGAGCCATGGCTACACCTTC. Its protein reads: CASSLDEGGSHGYTF.